This T cell receptor (beta chain) was sequenced for a study of OX40 agonist ivuxolimab in advanced cancers. Study outcomes and limitations: Still undetermined is the antigen specificity of the expanded peripheral T cells.

In regard to this clone: Its antigen is unidentified.

The repertoire was sequenced with immunoSEQ multiplex PCR; TCRdb's copy has only in-frame clones and lacks some. The sample shows about 93,000 clones, about 91% of them seen only once. This CDR3 spans 14 amino acids. The junction had 2 bases not matched to a gene; V was cut back by 5 bases and J by 2 bases. Germline V gene data show CDR1 as SGHRS and CDR2 as YFSETQ. Sequenced material: CD4+ or CD8+ T cells sorted from blood, taken in a trial of the OX40 agonist ivuxolimab. This sequence joins TRBV5-1 and TRBJ2-3; 10 nucleotides line up with TRBD1. This sequence was found in an adult with an advanced solid tumor such as melanoma, head and neck, liver or kidney cancer. CDR3 loop: CASRRQGATDTQYF. The DNA of the CDR3 is TGCGCCAGCAGACGACAGGGGGCCACAGATACGCAGTATTTT.